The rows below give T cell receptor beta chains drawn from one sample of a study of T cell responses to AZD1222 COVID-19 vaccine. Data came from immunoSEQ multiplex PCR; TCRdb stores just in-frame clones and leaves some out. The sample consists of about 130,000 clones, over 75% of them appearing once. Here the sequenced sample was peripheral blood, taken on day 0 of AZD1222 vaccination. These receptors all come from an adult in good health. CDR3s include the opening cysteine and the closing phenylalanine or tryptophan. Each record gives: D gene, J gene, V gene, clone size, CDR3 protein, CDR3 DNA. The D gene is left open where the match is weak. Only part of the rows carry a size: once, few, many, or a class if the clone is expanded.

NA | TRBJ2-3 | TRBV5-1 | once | CASSLVWATDTQYF | TGCGCCAGCAGCTTGGTTTGGGCCACAGATACGCAGTATTTT
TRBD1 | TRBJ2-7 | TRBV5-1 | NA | CASSFVTGTYEQYF | TGCGCCAGCAGCTTTGTGACAGGGACCTACGAGCAGTACTTC
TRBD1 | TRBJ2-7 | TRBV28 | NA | CASHIGQGAFPYEQYF | TGTGCCAGCCACATCGGACAGGGGGCATTCCCCTACGAGCAGTACTTC
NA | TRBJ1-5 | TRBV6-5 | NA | CASSQNRFSNQPQHF | TGTGCCAGCAGCCAAAACAGGTTTAGCAATCAGCCCCAGCATTTT
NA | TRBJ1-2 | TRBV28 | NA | CASSQYKTGLGYTF | TGTGCCAGCAGTCAGTATAAAACAGGACTCGGCTACACCTTC
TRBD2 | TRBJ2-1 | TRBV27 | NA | CASSIQPGLAGAGVYNEQFF | TGTGCCAGCAGTATCCAACCGGGACTAGCGGGGGCAGGTGTGTACAATGAGCAGTTCTTC
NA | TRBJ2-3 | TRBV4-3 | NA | CASSQADRTDTQYF | TGCGCCAGCAGCCAGGCCGACCGCACAGATACGCAGTATTTT
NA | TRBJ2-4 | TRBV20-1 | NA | CSARTGIQYF | TGCAGTGCTAGGACAGGCATTCAGTACTTC
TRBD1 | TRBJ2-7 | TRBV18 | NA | CASASGQFYEQYF | TGTGCCAGCGCCTCGGGACAGTTCTACGAGCAGTACTTC
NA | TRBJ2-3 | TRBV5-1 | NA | CASSLQGRTTDTQYF | TGCGCCAGCAGCTTACAGGGAAGGACGACAGATACGCAGTATTTT
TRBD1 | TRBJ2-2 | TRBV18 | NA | CASSPRQGDAGELFF | TGTGCCAGCTCACCAAGGCAGGGGGACGCCGGGGAGCTGTTTTTT
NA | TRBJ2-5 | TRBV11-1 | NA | CASSTNQETQYF | TGTGCCAGCAGCACCAATCAAGAGACCCAGTACTTC
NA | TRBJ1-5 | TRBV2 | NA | CASSAEPTGQDEPQHF | TGTGCCAGCAGTGCCGAACCGACGGGCCAGGACGAGCCCCAGCATTTT
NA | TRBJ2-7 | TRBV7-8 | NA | CASSPRSPLLTYEQYF | TGTGCCAGCAGCCCTAGGTCCCCGCTACTAACCTACGAGCAGTACTTC
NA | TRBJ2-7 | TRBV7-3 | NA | CASSLTGGYEQYF | TGTGCCAGCAGCTTAACTGGAGGGTACGAGCAGTACTTC
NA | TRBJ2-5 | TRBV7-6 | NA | CASSLDWGQGQKTQYF | TGTGCCAGCAGCTTAGACTGGGGCCAGGGGCAGAAGACCCAGTACTTC
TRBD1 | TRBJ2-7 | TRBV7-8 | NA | CASSLSVQGTDEQYF | TGTGCCAGCAGCTTATCTGTCCAGGGGACAGACGAGCAGTACTTC
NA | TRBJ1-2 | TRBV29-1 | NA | CSVSGRTYYGYTF | TGCAGCGTTTCTGGACGGACCTACTATGGCTACACCTTC
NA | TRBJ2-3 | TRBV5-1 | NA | CASSPLASSTDTQYF | TGCGCCAGCAGCCCCCTCGCGTCTAGCACAGATACGCAGTATTTT
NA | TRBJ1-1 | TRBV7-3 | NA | CASSLDRYTEAFF | TGTGCCAGCAGCTTGGATAGATACACTGAAGCTTTCTTT
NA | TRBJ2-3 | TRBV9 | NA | CASSPNWTPTDTQYF | TGTGCCAGCAGCCCTAACTGGACCCCAACAGATACGCAGTATTTT
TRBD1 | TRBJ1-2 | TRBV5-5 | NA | CASSPWGQVYHGYTF | TGTGCCAGCAGCCCTTGGGGACAGGTCTATCACGGCTACACCTTC
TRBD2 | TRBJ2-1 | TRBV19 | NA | CASSIMAGGSNEQFF | TGTGCCAGTAGTATAATGGCGGGAGGGAGCAATGAGCAGTTCTTC
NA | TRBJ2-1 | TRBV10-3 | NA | CATLDSHYNEQFF | TGTGCCACCCTCGACAGTCACTACAATGAGCAGTTCTTC
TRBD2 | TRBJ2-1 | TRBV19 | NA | CASSIEAGVIDEQFF | TGTGCCAGTAGTATTGAGGCGGGAGTTATCGATGAGCAGTTCTTC
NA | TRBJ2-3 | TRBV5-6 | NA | CASSDWNVRTDTQYF | TGTGCCAGCAGCGATTGGAACGTCAGAACAGATACGCAGTATTTT
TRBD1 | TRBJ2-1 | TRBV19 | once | CASSLGQGGRDEQFF | TGTGCCAGTAGTCTCGGACAGGGGGGAAGGGATGAGCAGTTCTTC
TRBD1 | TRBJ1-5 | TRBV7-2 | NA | CASSRGQGDANSNQPQHF | TGTGCCAGCAGCCGGGGACAGGGGGATGCTAATAGCAATCAGCCCCAGCATTTT
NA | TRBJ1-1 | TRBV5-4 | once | CASSLDRLSTEAFF | TGTGCCAGCAGCTTGGATAGGCTGAGCACTGAAGCTTTCTTT
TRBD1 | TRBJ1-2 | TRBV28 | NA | CAIPGQGRSNYGYTF | TGTGCCATCCCGGGACAGGGTCGTTCCAACTATGGCTACACCTTC
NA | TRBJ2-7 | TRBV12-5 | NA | CASGFDEVYEQYF | TGTGCTAGTGGTTTTGACGAAGTCTACGAGCAGTACTTC
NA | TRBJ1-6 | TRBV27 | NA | CASSFGSFNSPLHF | TGTGCCAGCAGTTTCGGAAGTTTCAATTCACCCCTCCACTTT
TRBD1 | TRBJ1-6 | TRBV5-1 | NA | CASSPGQPDNSPLHF | TGCGCCAGCAGCCCGGGACAGCCAGATAATTCACCCCTCCACTTT
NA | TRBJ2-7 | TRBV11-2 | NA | CASSLYNSLSGAYEQYF | TGTGCCAGCAGCTTATATAACAGCCTTTCGGGGGCATACGAGCAGTACTTC
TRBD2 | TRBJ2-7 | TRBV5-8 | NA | CASSDQLLPGLGSYEQYF | TGTGCCAGCAGCGACCAATTATTACCGGGACTAGGCTCCTACGAGCAGTACTTC
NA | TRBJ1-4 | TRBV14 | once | CASSGQGLGEKLFF | TGTGCCAGCTCGGGGCAGGGGCTTGGCGAAAAACTGTTTTTT
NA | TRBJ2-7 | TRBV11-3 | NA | CASSSPKGFSDEQYF | TGTGCCAGCAGCTCTCCCAAGGGGTTTAGCGACGAGCAGTACTTC
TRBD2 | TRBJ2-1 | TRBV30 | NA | CAWDKRGVYNEQFF | TGTGCCTGGGATAAGCGGGGGGTCTACAATGAGCAGTTCTTC
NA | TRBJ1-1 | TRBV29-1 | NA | CSVEEGTNTEAFF | TGCAGCGTTGAAGAGGGCACGAACACTGAAGCTTTCTTT
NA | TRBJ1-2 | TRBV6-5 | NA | CASRAPGYGYTF | TGTGCCAGCCGGGCCCCGGGCTATGGCTACACCTTC
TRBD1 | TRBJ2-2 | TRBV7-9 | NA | CASSLATGGYTGELFF | TGTGCCAGCAGCTTAGCCACAGGGGGCTACACCGGGGAGCTGTTTTTT
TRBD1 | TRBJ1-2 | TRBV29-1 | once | CSVENRGLDGYTF | TGCAGCGTTGAGAACAGGGGGCTGGATGGCTACACCTTC
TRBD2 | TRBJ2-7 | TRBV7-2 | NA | CASARGAYEQYF | TGTGCCAGCGCCCGGGGGGCCTACGAGCAGTACTTC
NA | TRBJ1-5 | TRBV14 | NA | CASSRRGGQPQHF | TGTGCCAGCAGCCGAAGGGGGGGACAGCCCCAGCATTTT
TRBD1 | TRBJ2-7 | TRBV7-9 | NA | CASSWGQGGLYF | TGTGCCAGCAGCTGGGGACAGGGGGGTCTGTACTTC
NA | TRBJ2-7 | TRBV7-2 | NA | CASSLGLGDYEQYF | TGTGCCAGCAGCTTAGGGCTCGGAGACTACGAGCAGTACTTC
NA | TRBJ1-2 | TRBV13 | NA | CASSEGQFIANYGYTF | TGTGCCAGCAGCGAAGGACAGTTTATAGCTAACTATGGCTACACCTTC
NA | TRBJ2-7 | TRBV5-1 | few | CASSLTAYEQYF | TGCGCCAGCAGCTTGACAGCCTACGAGCAGTACTTC
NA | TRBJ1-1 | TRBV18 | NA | CASSPMGGSEAFF | TGTGCCAGCTCACCGATGGGGGGATCTGAAGCTTTCTTT
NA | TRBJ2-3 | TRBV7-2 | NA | CASSPITPRGLAYTDTQYF | TGTGCCAGCAGCCCCATAACCCCCCGAGGCCTAGCGTACACAGATACGCAGTATTTT
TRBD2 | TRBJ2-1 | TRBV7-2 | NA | CASSLVGGGSPYNEQFF | TGTGCCAGCAGCTTAGTGGGCGGGGGTTCTCCTTACAATGAGCAGTTCTTC